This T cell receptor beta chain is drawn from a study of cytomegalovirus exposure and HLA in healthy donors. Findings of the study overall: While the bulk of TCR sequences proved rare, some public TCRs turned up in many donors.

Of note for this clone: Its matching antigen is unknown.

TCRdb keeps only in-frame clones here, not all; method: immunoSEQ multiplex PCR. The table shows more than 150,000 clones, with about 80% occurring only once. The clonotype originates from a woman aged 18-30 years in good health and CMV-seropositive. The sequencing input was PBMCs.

This CDR3 is CASSQGTEAFF. In DNA form, the CDR3 reads TGTGCCAGCAGTCAGGGCACTGAAGCTTTCTTT. The gene calls are TRBV27 and TRBJ1-1; possibly TRBD1 for D (5 bases). The CDR3 has 11 amino acids. The germline V gene has CDR1 MNHEY and CDR2 SMNVEV (reference sequence). The V and J ends lost 5 bases and 4 bases respectively, with 5 bases between them.